This T cell receptor (beta chain) was identified in a study of patients and donors after allogeneic stem cell transplantation. A single record per CDR3 protein comes from TCRdb applying MiXCR to the RT-PCR reads. The sample yields hundreds of thousands of distinct CDR3 sequences, over 30% seen once. This clonotype appeared a few times. V dropped 1 base and J dropped 7 bases, with 17 bases sitting between them. CDR3 length: 15 residues. Germline V gives CDR1 SEHNR, CDR2 FQNEAQ (reference sequence). Sequences were obtained from blood, either unsorted or a sorted T cell fraction (not recorded which). The sequence derives from a human donor who was either an allogeneic HSCT recipient or a stem cell or donor lymphocyte infusion donor (not recorded which). It is not recorded whose cells these are; they may come from a transplant donor. The rearrangement links TRBV7-9 to TRBJ2-7, with D perhaps TRBD1 (6 bases). The DNA of the CDR3 is TGTGCCAGCAGCTTAGAACAGGGTTGGGAAAGGGAGCAGTACTTC. This sequence encodes CASSLEQGWEREQYF.